This TCR beta chain emerged from a study of T cell responses to AZD1222 COVID-19 vaccine. General observations from the study: The study found vaccine-associated CD4 TCRs spanning spike, dominant at 160-218 and 743-854. Targets within unmutated variant regions were reportedly found for nearly half of spike-specific TCRs. At baseline, just a handful of AZD1222 recipients tested seropositive.

Regarding this clone: Antigen: not known.

Only in-frame clones appear in the TCRdb table, and some are missing; sequencing was by immunoSEQ multiplex PCR. This table has about 130,000 clones, 87% appearing once. Germline V CDR1 and CDR2: MDHEN, SYDVKM. The CDR3 is 14 residues long. V was shortened by 4 bases and J by 12 bases, with 16 bases between the two germline ends. The genes are TRBV28 and TRBJ1-6, with D possibly matching TRBD1 (5 bases). The sequence was collected from an adult in good health. The sequencing used peripheral blood, collected on day 0 of AZD1222 vaccination. CDR3: CASSSGEGVVPLHF. The DNA for the CDR3 is TGTGCCAGCAGTTCGGGGGAAGGGGTTGTACCCCTCCACTTT.